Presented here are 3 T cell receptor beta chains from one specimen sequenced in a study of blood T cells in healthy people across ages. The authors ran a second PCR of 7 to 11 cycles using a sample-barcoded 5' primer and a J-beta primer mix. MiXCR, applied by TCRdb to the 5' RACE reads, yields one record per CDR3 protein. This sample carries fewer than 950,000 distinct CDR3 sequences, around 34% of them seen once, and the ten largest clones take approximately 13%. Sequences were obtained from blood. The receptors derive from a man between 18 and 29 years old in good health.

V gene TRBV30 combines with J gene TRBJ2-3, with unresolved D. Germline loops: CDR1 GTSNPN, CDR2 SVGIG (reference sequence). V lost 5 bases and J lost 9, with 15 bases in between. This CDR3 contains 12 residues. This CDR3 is CAWDSTHCTQYF. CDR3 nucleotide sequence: TGTGCCTGGGATTCGACGCATTGCACGCAGTATTTT.

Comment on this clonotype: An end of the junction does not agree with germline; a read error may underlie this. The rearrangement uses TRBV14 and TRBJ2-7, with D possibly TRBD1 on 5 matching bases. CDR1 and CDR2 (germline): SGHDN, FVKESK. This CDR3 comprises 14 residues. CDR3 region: CTSSQGAVHFEQYF. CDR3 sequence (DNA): TGTACCAGCAGCCAAGGGGCCGTCCACTTCGAGCAGTACTTC.

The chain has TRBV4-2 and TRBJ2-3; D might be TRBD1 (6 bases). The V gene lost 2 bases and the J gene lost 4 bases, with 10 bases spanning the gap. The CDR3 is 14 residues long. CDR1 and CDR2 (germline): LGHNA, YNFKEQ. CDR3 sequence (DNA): TGTGCCAGCAGCCAACAGGGGCGCGCAGATACGCAGTATTTT. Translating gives CASSQQGRADTQYF.